Sequencing of this T cell receptor (beta chain) was carried out in a study of spatial heterogeneity in lung cancer. Ten or more counts support this clonotype. Its antigen remains unknown. Regarding the study as a whole: Detection of ubiquitous tumor TCRs in blood was higher at resection than follow-up.

TCR cDNA molecules each carried a unique molecular identifier. TCRdb fed the 5' RACE reads into MiXCR, producing one record per CDR3 protein. The table has about 42,000 distinct CDR3 sequences, around 6.5% seen once. The germline V gene encodes CDR1 LGHNA and CDR2 YSLEER. With V trimmed by 0 bases and J by 3 bases, 3 bases remained unmatched. The length of the CDR3 is 16 residues. This sample's time point: sample taken at primary tumor resection. Unsorted whole RNA from tumor, nontumor lung or frozen PBMC underwent sequencing. Samples were obtained from more than 70 donors, all untreated early-stage non-small cell lung cancer patients.

The clonotype originates from a female donor with early-stage non-small cell lung cancer. The chain is built from TRBV4-3 and TRBJ2-7; TRBD2 matches 12 bases. The material was PBMCs, obtained at surgery. CDR3 sequence (DNA): TGCGCCAGCAGCCAAGATACTAGCGGGGGGTTCTACGAGCAGTACTTC. It codes for CASSQDTSGGFYEQYF.